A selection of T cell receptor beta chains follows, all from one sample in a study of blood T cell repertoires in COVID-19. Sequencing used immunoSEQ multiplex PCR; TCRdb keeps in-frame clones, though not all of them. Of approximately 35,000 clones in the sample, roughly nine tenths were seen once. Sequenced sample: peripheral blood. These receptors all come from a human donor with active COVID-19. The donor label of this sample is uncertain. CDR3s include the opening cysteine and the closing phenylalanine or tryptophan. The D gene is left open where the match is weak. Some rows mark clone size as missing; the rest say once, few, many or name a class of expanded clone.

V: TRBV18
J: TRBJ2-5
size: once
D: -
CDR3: CASSPPQAMETQYF
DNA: TGTGCCAGCTCACCACCACAGGCTATGGAGACCCAGTACTTC

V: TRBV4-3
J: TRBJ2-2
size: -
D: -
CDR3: CASSQVRTGELFF
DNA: TGCGCCAGCAGCCAAGTGCGGACCGGGGAGCTGTTTTTT

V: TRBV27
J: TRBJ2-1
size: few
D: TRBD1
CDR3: CASQDRGPLDEQFF
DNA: TGTGCCAGCCAAGACAGGGGCCCCCTTGATGAGCAGTTCTTC

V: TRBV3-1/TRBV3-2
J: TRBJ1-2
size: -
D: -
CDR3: CASSLGLAPNYGYTF
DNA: TGTGCCAGCAGCCTGGGCCTCGCCCCTAACTATGGCTACACCTTC

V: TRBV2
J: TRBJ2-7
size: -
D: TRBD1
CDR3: CASSGGQGPLYEQYF
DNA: TGTGCCAGCAGTGGGGGACAGGGACCCCTCTACGAGCAGTACTTC

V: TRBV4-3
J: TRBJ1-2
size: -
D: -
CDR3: CASSQRGTPTPYTF
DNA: TGCGCCAGCAGTCAAAGGGGGACCCCGACCCCCTACACCTTC

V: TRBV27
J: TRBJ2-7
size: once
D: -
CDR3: CASTSPDSGYEQYF
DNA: TGTGCCAGCACCTCTCCGGACAGTGGCTACGAGCAGTACTTC

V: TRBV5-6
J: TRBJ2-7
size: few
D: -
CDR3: CASSAGDYEQYF
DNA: TGTGCCAGCAGCGCAGGCGACTACGAGCAGTACTTC

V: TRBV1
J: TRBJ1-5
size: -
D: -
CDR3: CTSSQALGLNQPQHF
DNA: TGCACCAGCAGCCAAGCACTAGGTCTCAATCAGCCCCAGCATTTT

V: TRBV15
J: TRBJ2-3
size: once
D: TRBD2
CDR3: CATSRDSGGLPTDTQYF
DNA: TGTGCCACCAGCAGGGATAGCGGGGGGCTCCCCACAGATACGCAGTATTTT

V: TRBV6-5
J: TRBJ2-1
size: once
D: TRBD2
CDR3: CASSSLTSGIYNEQFF
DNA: TGTGCCAGCAGTTCGCTGACTAGCGGGATCTACAATGAGCAGTTCTTC

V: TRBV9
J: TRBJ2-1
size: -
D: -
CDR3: CASSAFRDTSSYNEQFF
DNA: TGTGCCAGCAGCGCCTTCCGGGACACCTCCTCCTACAATGAGCAGTTCTTC

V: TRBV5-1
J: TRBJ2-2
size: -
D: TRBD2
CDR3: CASSPWTSGASNTGELFF
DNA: TGCGCCAGCAGCCCATGGACTAGCGGGGCCTCCAACACCGGGGAGCTGTTTTTT

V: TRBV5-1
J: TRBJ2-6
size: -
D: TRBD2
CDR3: CASSLSSRGVANVLTF
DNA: TGCGCCAGCAGCCTCTCAAGCCGGGGGGTGGCCAACGTCCTGACTTTC

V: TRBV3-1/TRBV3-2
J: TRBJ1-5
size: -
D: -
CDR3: CASSPRQGRGNQPQHF
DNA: TGTGCCAGCAGCCCACGGCAGGGGAGAGGGAATCAGCCCCAGCATTTT

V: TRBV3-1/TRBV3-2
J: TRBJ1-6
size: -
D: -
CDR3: CASSQGAGSYNSPLHF
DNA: TGTGCCAGCAGCCAAGGGGCTGGGTCCTATAATTCACCCCTCCACTTT

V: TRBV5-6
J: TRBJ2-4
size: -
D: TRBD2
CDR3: CASSLEASGKGREYF
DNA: TGTGCCAGCAGCTTGGAGGCTAGCGGGAAGGGGAGGGAGTACTTC

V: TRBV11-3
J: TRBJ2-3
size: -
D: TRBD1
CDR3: CAGPQSPGQPGQGADTQYF
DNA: TGTGCCGGGCCACAGAGTCCGGGACAGCCGGGTCAAGGCGCAGATACGCAGTATTTT

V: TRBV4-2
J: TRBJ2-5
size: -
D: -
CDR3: CASSQDRGGGETQYF
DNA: TGTGCCAGCAGCCAAGATCGAGGGGGGGGAGAGACCCAGTACTTC

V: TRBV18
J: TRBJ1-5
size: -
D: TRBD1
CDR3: CASSPETGNPNQPQHF
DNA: TGTGCCAGCTCACCTGAGACAGGGAATCCGAATCAGCCCCAGCATTTT

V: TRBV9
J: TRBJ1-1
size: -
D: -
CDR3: CASSVVIGGPGTEAFF
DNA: TGTGCCAGCAGCGTAGTGATCGGGGGGCCGGGCACTGAAGCTTTCTTT

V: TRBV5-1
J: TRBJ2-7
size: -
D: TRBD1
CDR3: CASSWGQADSYEQYF
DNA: TGCGCCAGCAGCTGGGGACAGGCAGACTCCTACGAGCAGTACTTC

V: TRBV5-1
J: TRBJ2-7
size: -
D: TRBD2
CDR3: CASSFQAGVVTYEQYF
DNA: TGCGCCAGCAGCTTCCAAGCGGGAGTTGTAACCTACGAGCAGTACTTC

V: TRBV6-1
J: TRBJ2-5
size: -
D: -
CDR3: CASSDRVGSETQYF
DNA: TGTGCCAGCAGTGACAGGGTCGGATCGGAGACCCAGTACTTC

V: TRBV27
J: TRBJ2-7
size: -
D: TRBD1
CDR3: CASSYVLGQGYEQYF
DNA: TGTGCCAGCAGTTACGTTTTGGGACAGGGGTACGAGCAGTACTTC

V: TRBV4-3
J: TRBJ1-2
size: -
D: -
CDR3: CASSQTLRGGVYGYTF
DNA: TGCGCCAGCAGCCAAACTCTTCGAGGAGGGGTTTATGGCTACACCTTC

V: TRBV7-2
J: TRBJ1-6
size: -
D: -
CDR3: CASSLVQFSPLHF
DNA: TGTGCCAGCAGCTTAGTGCAGTTCTCACCCCTCCACTTT

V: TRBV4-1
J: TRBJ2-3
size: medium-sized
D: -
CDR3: CASSQGTLSTDTQYF
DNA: TGCGCCAGCAGCCAAGGGACATTAAGCACAGATACGCAGTATTTT

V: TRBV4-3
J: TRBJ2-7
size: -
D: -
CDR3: CASSQVGDSYEQYF
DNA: TGCGCCAGCAGCCAAGTAGGAGACTCCTACGAGCAGTACTTC

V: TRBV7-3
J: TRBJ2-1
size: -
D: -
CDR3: CASGGYNEQFF
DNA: TGTGCCAGCGGGGGGTACAATGAGCAGTTCTTC

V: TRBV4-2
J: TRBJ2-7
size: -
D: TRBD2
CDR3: CASSQPGTSGSYEQYF
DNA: TGTGCCAGCAGCCAACCGGGGACTAGCGGGAGCTACGAGCAGTACTTC

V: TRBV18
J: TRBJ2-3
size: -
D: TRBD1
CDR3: CASSPPDRSNTDTQYF
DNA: TGTGCCAGCTCACCACCGGACAGGAGTAACACAGATACGCAGTATTTT

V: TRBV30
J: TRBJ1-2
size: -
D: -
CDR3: CAWSFRDTYYGYTF
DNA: TGTGCCTGGAGCTTCCGGGACACTTACTATGGCTACACCTTC

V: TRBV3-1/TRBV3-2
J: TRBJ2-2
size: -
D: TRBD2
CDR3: CASSQGLAGVGNTGELFF
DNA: TGTGCCAGCAGCCAAGGGCTAGCGGGCGTGGGGAACACCGGGGAGCTGTTTTTT

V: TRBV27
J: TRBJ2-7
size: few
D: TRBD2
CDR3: CASSHGGSSYEQYF
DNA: TGTGCCAGCAGCCACGGGGGGAGCTCCTACGAGCAGTACTTC

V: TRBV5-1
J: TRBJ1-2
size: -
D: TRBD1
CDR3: CASRETGTGYDYGYTF
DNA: TGCGCCAGCAGGGAAACCGGGACAGGGTACGACTATGGCTACACCTTC

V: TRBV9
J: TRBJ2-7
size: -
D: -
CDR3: CASSVSPGQTYEQYF
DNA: TGTGCCAGCAGCGTCTCCCCGGGACAAACCTACGAGCAGTACTTC

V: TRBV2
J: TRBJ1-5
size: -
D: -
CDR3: CASSDRGVNQPQHF
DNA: TGTGCCAGCAGTGACCGGGGAGTCAATCAGCCCCAGCATTTT

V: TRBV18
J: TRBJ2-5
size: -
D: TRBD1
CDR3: CASSPGTEEETQYF
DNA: TGTGCCAGCTCACCCGGGACAGAAGAAGAGACCCAGTACTTC

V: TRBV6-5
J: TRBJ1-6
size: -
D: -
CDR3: CASSSHSGDSPLHF
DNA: TGTGCCAGCAGCTCCCACAGCGGCGATTCACCCCTCCACTTT